The clone carrying this TCR beta chain was seen a few times. The data originate from a study of blood T cells in healthy people across ages. Germline V gene data show CDR1 as MNHEY and CDR2 as SVGAGI. V lost 6 bases and J 8 bases, leaving 16 bases between the germline ends. CDR3 size: 13 residues. PCR was performed a second time for roughly 7 to 12 cycles using a sample-barcoded 5' primer and a J-beta primer mix. MiXCR, run by TCRdb on the 5' RACE reads, gives a single entry per CDR3 protein. The sample records 500,000 to 650,000 distinct CDR3 sequences, about 26% being singletons. The data also belong to a second study, concerning T cells of mothers and their children.

This clonotype was sampled from a boy aged 2 to 10 in good health. Sequenced sample: blood. This chain joins TRBV6-5 and TRBJ1-1; D unclear. CDR3 amino acids: CASSPVAGLEAFF. The CDR3 region has the DNA TGTGCCAGCAGCCCGGTGGCAGGCTTAGAAGCTTTCTTT.